This is a list of T cell receptor beta chains from one sample in a study of T cells of healthy individuals. TCRdb processed the 5' RACE reads anew with MiXCR; each CDR3 protein has one entry. Counted here are about 53,000 distinct CDR3 sequences, about 15% occurring once; the ten biggest clones make up 15% to 20%. The receptors here all came from a human donor in good health. Each CDR3 is given with its conserved first and last residue. A D gene is named only where the DNA matches it firmly. Where a row states a size, it is once, few, many or the class of an expanded clone; other rows omit it.

J | size | V | D | CDR3 | DNA
TRBJ1-3 | NA | TRBV7-2 | NA | CVSSRGTGNTIYF | TGTGTCAGCAGCAGGGGAACTGGAAACACCATATATTTT
TRBJ1-1 | few | TRBV20-1 | NA | CSARDYKSWARDTEAFF | TGCAGTGCTAGGGATTACAAGAGTTGGGCCCGGGACACTGAAGCTTTCTTT
TRBJ1-6 | few | TRBV25-1 | NA | CASSEMGGIYNSPLHF | TGTGCCAGCAGTGAAATGGGGGGCATCTATAATTCACCCCTCCACTTT
TRBJ2-5 | many | TRBV7-9 | NA | CASSLVSHPQETQYF | TGTGCCAGCAGCTTAGTTTCGCATCCTCAAGAGACCCAGTACTTC
TRBJ1-1 | NA | TRBV5-1 | NA | CASSLASKNTEAFF | TGCGCCAGCAGCTTGGCTTCGAAGAACACTGAAGCTTTCTTT
TRBJ2-7 | many | TRBV28 | NA | CASSFQDSGLRSRYF | TGTGCCAGCAGTTTTCAAGACAGCGGCCTACGATCGCGGTACTTC
TRBJ2-7 | NA | TRBV2 | NA | CASRTEDYEQYF | TGTGCCAGCAGGACAGAAGACTACGAGCAGTACTTC
TRBJ1-1 | few | TRBV3-1 | NA | CASSQELGGLYTEAFF | TGTGCCAGCAGCCAAGAACTAGGGGGGCTTTACACTGAAGCTTTCTTT
TRBJ2-7 | many | TRBV20-1 | TRBD2 | CSAFTSGGHSYEQYF | TGCAGTGCTTTTACTAGCGGGGGCCACTCCTACGAGCAGTACTTC
TRBJ1-3 | many | TRBV12-3/TRBV12-4 | NA | CASSLTREGQNTIYF | TGTGCCAGCAGTTTAACCAGGGAAGGACAAAACACCATATATTTT
TRBJ2-2 | NA | TRBV7-2 | TRBD2 | CASSLVISGREITGELFF | TGTGCCAGCAGCTTAGTCATTAGCGGGAGGGAAATTACCGGGGAGCTGTTTTTT
TRBJ1-2 | many | TRBV20-1 | NA | CSATPEQGGYTF | TGCAGTGCTACACCCGAACAGGGTGGCTACACCTTC
TRBJ2-3 | NA | TRBV11-2 | TRBD2 | CASSLGLAGRTDTQYF | TGTGCCAGCAGCTTAGGTCTAGCGGGGCGCACAGATACGCAGTATTTT
TRBJ1-4 | NA | TRBV10-3 | TRBD1 | CAISEGQGSDEKLFF | TGTGCCATCAGTGAGGGACAGGGTTCGGATGAAAAACTGTTTTTT
TRBJ2-3 | many | TRBV29-1 | NA | CSARRGTDTQYF | TGCAGCGCCCGGCGGGGCACAGATACGCAGTATTTT
TRBJ2-4 | NA | TRBV4-3 | NA | CASSQDQGAENIQYF | TGCGCCAGCAGCCAAGATCAAGGGGCAGAAAACATTCAGTACTTC
TRBJ1-6 | few | TRBV24-1 | NA | CATRATGNSPLHF | TGTGCCACCAGAGCGACAGGAAATTCACCCCTCCACTTT
TRBJ1-2 | NA | TRBV6-5 | NA | CASSYQGPSHGYTF | TGTGCCAGCAGTTACCAGGGCCCATCCCATGGCTACACCTTC
TRBJ2-5 | few | TRBV24-1 | TRBD1 | CATSATTGDEETQYF | TGTGCCACCAGTGCCACCACAGGGGACGAAGAGACCCAGTACTTC
TRBJ2-5 | many | TRBV20-1 | NA | CSAPIPPKQETQYF | TGCAGTGCCCCCATCCCCCCGAAACAAGAGACCCAGTACTTC
TRBJ2-2 | few | TRBV2 | TRBD2 | CASTGTSSNTGELFF | TGTGCCAGCACGGGGACTAGCTCGAACACCGGGGAGCTGTTTTTT
TRBJ1-1 | NA | TRBV12-3/TRBV12-4 | TRBD1 | CASSLADRVWTEAFF | TGTGCCAGCAGTTTAGCCGACAGGGTGTGGACTGAAGCTTTCTTT
TRBJ2-1 | many | TRBV12-5 | TRBD2 | CASGLGGLAGSYNEQFF | TGTGCTAGTGGTTTGGGAGGACTAGCGGGATCTTACAATGAGCAGTTCTTC
TRBJ1-2 | few | TRBV6-5 | NA | CASTFGSRVYGYTF | TGTGCCAGCACTTTCGGGAGCAGGGTATATGGCTACACCTTC
TRBJ2-3 | many | TRBV4-3 | TRBD2 | CASSQETSGGYTDTQYF | TGCGCCAGCAGCCAAGAAACGAGCGGGGGGTACACAGATACGCAGTATTTT
TRBJ2-7 | NA | TRBV2 | NA | CASSPGRSYEQYF | TGTGCCAGCAGTCCGGGACGGAGCTACGAGCAGTACTTC
TRBJ1-1 | NA | TRBV3-1 | NA | CASSQVLAGGEPFFF | TGTGCCAGCAGCCAAGTGCTCGCAGGCGGCGAACCTTTCTTCTTT
TRBJ2-1 | few | TRBV15 | NA | CATSRDGALFNEQFF | TGTGCCACCAGCAGAGATGGCGCCCTCTTCAATGAGCAGTTCTTC
TRBJ2-7 | few | TRBV10-2 | TRBD2 | CASSERLAEYEQYF | TGCGCCAGCAGTGAACGACTAGCAGAGTACGAGCAGTACTTC
TRBJ2-7 | many | TRBV7-3 | TRBD2 | CASSWTSGASYEQYF | TGTGCCAGCAGTTGGACTAGCGGGGCCTCCTACGAGCAGTACTTC
TRBJ2-2 | NA | TRBV12-3/TRBV12-4 | NA | CATKQGRAGELFF | TGTGCCACCAAACAGGGTCGGGCCGGGGAGCTGTTTTTT
TRBJ2-7 | few | TRBV12-3/TRBV12-4 | NA | CASSLWGRGYEQYF | TGTGCCAGCAGTTTATGGGGGAGAGGCTACGAGCAGTACTTC
TRBJ2-7 | many | TRBV5-8 | TRBD1 | CASSSGTGGFGEQYF | TGTGCCAGCAGCTCAGGAACAGGGGGATTCGGCGAGCAGTACTTC
TRBJ2-7 | many | TRBV9 | TRBD1 | CASSESDRDLRYYEQYF | TGTGCCAGCAGCGAGAGTGACAGGGATCTTCGGTACTACGAGCAGTACTTC
TRBJ2-7 | NA | TRBV5-1 | NA | CASSLDRSDGEQYF | TGCGCCAGCAGTCTGGACAGATCGGATGGCGAGCAGTACTTC
TRBJ2-4 | many | TRBV12-3/TRBV12-4 | NA | CASSLEGRLAKNIQYF | TGTGCCAGCAGTTTGGAGGGAAGACTAGCCAAAAACATTCAGTACTTC
TRBJ2-3 | NA | TRBV7-2 | TRBD2 | CASSLLAGGVTDTQYF | TGTGCCAGCAGCCTTTTAGCGGGAGGTGTCACAGATACGCAGTATTTT
TRBJ1-4 | NA | TRBV6-5 | NA | CASRRRDEKLFF | TGTGCCAGCAGGCGACGGGATGAAAAACTGTTTTTT
TRBJ1-1 | NA | TRBV10-3 | NA | CAISGGNTEAFF | TGTGCCATCAGTGGTGGGAACACTGAAGCTTTCTTT
TRBJ2-1 | few | TRBV24-1 | NA | CATRTTKNEQFF | TGTGCCACCAGAACAACCAAAAATGAGCAGTTCTTC
TRBJ1-5 | many | TRBV11-3 | TRBD1 | CASSFRDRYQPQHF | TGTGCCAGCAGCTTTAGGGACAGATATCAGCCCCAGCATTTT
TRBJ1-1 | NA | TRBV14 | NA | CASSPRSGGNTEAFF | TGTGCCAGCAGCCCCCGGAGTGGGGGAAACACTGAAGCTTTCTTT
TRBJ2-1 | NA | TRBV20-1 | NA | CSARDIARAEYNEQFF | TGCAGTGCTAGAGATATCGCGCGGGCGGAATACAATGAGCAGTTCTTC
TRBJ1-2 | NA | TRBV9 | NA | CASSVDRALSDGYTF | TGTGCCAGCAGCGTGGATCGGGCGCTCTCGGATGGCTACACCTTC
TRBJ2-7 | few | TRBV21-1 | NA | CASSQSRSSGYYEQYF | TGTGCCAGCAGCCAGAGTCGGAGTTCAGGGTACTACGAGCAGTACTTC
TRBJ2-5 | many | TRBV6-1 | NA | CASSPRVETQYF | TGTGCCAGCAGCCCAAGGGTGGAGACCCAGTACTTC
TRBJ2-7 | many | TRBV2 | NA | CASRRDGHSYEQYF | TGTGCCAGCAGAAGGGACGGCCACTCCTACGAGCAGTACTTC
TRBJ2-7 | many | TRBV5-6 | TRBD1 | CASSFAGQGGKQYF | TGTGCCAGCAGCTTCGCGGGACAGGGGGGGAAGCAGTACTTC
TRBJ1-1 | many | TRBV5-4 | NA | CASSLVLGKGTEAFF | TGTGCCAGCAGCTTGGTGTTGGGGAAGGGTACTGAAGCTTTCTTT
TRBJ2-5 | NA | TRBV7-9 | TRBD1 | CASAETGGLGETQYF | TGTGCCAGCGCCGAAACAGGGGGCCTGGGAGAGACCCAGTACTTC
TRBJ1-5 | NA | TRBV18 | TRBD1 | CASSRTGVDDQPQHF | TGTGCCAGCTCACGGACAGGGGTCGATGATCAGCCCCAGCATTTT
TRBJ2-7 | few | TRBV3-1 | NA | CASSQLGFAYEQYF | TGTGCCAGCAGCCAACTAGGTTTTGCCTACGAGCAGTACTTC